This T cell receptor (beta chain) was identified in a study of blood T cell repertoires in COVID-19. The study drew participants aged about 18 to 89 years from approximately 25 US areas. Original analysis: Using reference gene primer amplification, nucleated cell counts were estimated. Libraries were prepared by immunoSEQ multiplex PCR; TCRdb keeps only in-frame clonotypes and omits some of them. V and J calls and clone size are as listed in that table; D and trimming were resolved from the DNA. The sample lists approximately 380,000 clones; more than 75% were seen once. Material: PBMCs or T cells enriched from blood (not recorded which). The TCR originated in a woman aged 18-29 years who had recovered from COVID-19.

Here the CDR3 reads CASSATGQGAYEQYF. In DNA, the CDR3 is TGTGCCAGCAGCGCCACGGGACAGGGGGCCTACGAGCAGTACTTC. The rearrangement uses TRBV9 and TRBJ2-7, with TRBD1 matching over 11 bases. This CDR3 region has 15 residues. Germline CDR1 is SGDLS and CDR2 is YYNGEE. With 3 bases clipped from V and 2 bases from J, the junction kept 4 bases outside the gene matches. The full variable domain, completed using reference TRBV9 and TRBJ2-7, is DSGVTQTPKHLITATGQRVTLRCSPRSGDLSVYWYQQSLDQGLQFLIQYYNGEERAKGNILERFSAQQFPDLHSELNLSSLELGDSALYFCASSATGQGAYEQYFGPGTRLTVT.